This TCR beta chain emerged from a study of PD-1 blockade in classical Hodgkin lymphoma. Findings and caveats of the study: In newly diagnosed patients, baseline TCR diversity was reportedly below that of healthy donors.

J was trimmed by 7 bases and V by 6 bases; bases with no gene match: 8. The germline CDR1 and CDR2 sequences are SGHNT and YENEEA. CDR3 length: 14 residues. On this clone itself: Its antigen is unknown.

Every patient had relapsed following autologous stem cell transplantation, and cohorts differed in brentuximab vedotin exposure. Clones were read by immunoSEQ multiplex PCR, and TCRdb kept only the in-frame ones, dropping some. The repertoire holds about 17,000 clones, with about 66% as singletons. The chain joins TRBV11-3 to TRBJ2-1; 8 bases map to TRBD2. The input for sequencing was peripheral blood mononuclear cells (PBMCs), taken before the second cycle of nivolumab. This TCR came from a human donor with classical Hodgkin lymphoma. The CDR3 DNA follows: TGTGCCAGCAGTGTCGGGGGGGCTTGGAATGAGCAGTTCTTC. Protein product: CASSVGGAWNEQFF.